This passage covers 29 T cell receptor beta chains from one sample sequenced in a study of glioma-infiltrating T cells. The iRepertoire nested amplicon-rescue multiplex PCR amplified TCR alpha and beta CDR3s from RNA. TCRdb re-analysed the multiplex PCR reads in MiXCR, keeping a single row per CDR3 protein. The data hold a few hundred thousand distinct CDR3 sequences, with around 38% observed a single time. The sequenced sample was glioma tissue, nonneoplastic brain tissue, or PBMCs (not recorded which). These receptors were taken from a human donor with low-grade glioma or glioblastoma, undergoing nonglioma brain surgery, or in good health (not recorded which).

DNA of the CDR3: TGTGCTAGTGGGACTAGTTTTCCCGGGGAGCTGTTTTTT. It encodes CASGTSFPGELFF. The chain is built from TRBV12-5 and TRBJ2-2; tentatively, D is TRBD2 (6 bases). Trimming left V 6 bases short and J 6 bases short, with 11 bases between. Germline loops: CDR1 LGHNT, CDR2 FRNRAP. The CDR3 is made up of 13 amino acids.

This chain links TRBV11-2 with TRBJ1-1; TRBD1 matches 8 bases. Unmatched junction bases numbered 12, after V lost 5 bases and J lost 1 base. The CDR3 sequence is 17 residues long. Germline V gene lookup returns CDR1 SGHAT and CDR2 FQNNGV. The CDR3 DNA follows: TGTGCCAGCAGCCCCTGGGGTCAGGGGGCCCGGAACACTGAAGCTTTCTTT. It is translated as CASSPWGQGARNTEAFF.

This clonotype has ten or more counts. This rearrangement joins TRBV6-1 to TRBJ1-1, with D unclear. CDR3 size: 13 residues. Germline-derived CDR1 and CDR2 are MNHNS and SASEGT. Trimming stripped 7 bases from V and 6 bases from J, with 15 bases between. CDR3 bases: TGTGCCAGCACTTCATGGGGAAGGCCTGAAGCTTTCTTT. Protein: CASTSWGRPEAFF.

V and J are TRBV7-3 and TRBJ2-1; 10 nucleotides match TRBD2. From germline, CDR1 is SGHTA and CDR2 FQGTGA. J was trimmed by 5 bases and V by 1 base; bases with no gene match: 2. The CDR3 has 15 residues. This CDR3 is CASSLRLAGDNEQFF. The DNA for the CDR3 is TGTGCCAGCAGCTTAAGGCTAGCGGGGGACAATGAGCAGTTCTTC. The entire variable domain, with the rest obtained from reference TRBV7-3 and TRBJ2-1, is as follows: GAGVSQTPSNKVTEKGKYVELRCDPISGHTALYWYRQSLGQGPEFLIYFQGTGAADDSGLPNDRFFAVRPEGSVSTLKIQRTERGDSAVYLCASSLRLAGDNEQFFGPGTRLTVL.

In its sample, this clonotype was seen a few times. CDR3 loop: CASNRDRSETQYF. As DNA, the CDR3 is TGTGCCAGCAACCGGGACAGGAGCGAGACCCAGTACTTC. The genes are TRBV14 and TRBJ2-5, with 8 bases that match TRBD1. The junction had 6 bases not matched to a gene; V was cut back by 7 bases and J by 5 bases. Germline V gene lookup returns CDR1 SGHDN and CDR2 FVKESK. The CDR3 totals 13 residues.

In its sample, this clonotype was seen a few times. The DNA for the CDR3 is TGTGCCAGCAGTCCGCGCGACAGGGGTATAGAGCAGTACTTC. Translated, it gives CASSPRDRGIEQYF. V and J are TRBV28 and TRBJ2-7; 8 positions agree with TRBD1. With 5 bases clipped from V and 7 bases from J, the junction kept 10 bases outside the gene matches. Per the germline V gene, CDR1 is MDHEN and CDR2 is SYDVKM. CDR3 size: 14 residues.

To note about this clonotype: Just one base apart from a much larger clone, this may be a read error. The chain's CDR3 is CASSLIHRPQLFF. CDR3 nucleotides: TGTGCCAGCAGTTTAATTCACAGACCACAACTGTTTTTT. The rearrangement links TRBV27 to TRBJ1-4; D is undetermined. The V gene lost 2 bases and the J gene lost 12 bases, with 13 bases spanning the gap. This CDR3 has 13 residues. CDR1 MNHEY and CDR2 SMNVEV come from the germline V gene (reference sequence).

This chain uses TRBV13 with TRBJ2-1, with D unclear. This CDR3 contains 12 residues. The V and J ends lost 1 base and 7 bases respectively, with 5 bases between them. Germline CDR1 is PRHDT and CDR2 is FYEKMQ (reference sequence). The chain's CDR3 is CASSLVSNEQFF. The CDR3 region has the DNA TGTGCCAGCAGCTTAGTTTCTAATGAGCAGTTCTTC.

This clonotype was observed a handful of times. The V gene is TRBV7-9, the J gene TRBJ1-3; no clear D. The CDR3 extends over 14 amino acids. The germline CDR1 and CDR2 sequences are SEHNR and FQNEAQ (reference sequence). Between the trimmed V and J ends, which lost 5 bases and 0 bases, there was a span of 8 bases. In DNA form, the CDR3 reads TGTGCCAGCAGCCCTTTGGACTCTGGAAACACCATATATTTT. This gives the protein CASSPLDSGNTIYF.

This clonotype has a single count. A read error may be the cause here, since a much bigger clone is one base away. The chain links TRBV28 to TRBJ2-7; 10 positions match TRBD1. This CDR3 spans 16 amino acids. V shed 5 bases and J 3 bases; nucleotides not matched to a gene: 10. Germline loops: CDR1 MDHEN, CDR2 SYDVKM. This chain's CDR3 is CASSTQTGQGLYEQYF. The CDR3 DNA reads TGTGCCAGCAGTACCCAAACGGGACAGGGGCTCTACGAGCAGTACTTC.

CDR3 protein: CASSIPPGGAEAFF. The CDR3 nucleotides read TGTGCCAGCAGCATACCCCCGGGCGGAGCTGAAGCTTTCTTT. V usage is TRBV7-9 and J usage is TRBJ1-1; D is ambiguous. V lost 5 bases to trimming and J lost 6 bases, with 16 bases between them. CDR3 length: 14 amino acids. From germline, CDR1 is SEHNR and CDR2 FQNEAQ (reference sequence).

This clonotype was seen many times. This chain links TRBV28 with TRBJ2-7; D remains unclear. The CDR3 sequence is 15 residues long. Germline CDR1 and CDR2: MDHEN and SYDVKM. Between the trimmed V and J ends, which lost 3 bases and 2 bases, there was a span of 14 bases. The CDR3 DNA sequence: TGTGCCAGCAGTTTCTCTACAATCGGCACCTACGAGCAGTACTTC. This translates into CASSFSTIGTYEQYF.

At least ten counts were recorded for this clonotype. The CDR3 spells CSARNPTNQPQHF. The CDR3 DNA reads TGCAGTGCTAGAAACCCTACTAATCAGCCCCAGCATTTT. The chain couples TRBV20-1 to TRBJ1-5; D not resolved. V lost 2 bases, J lost 4 bases, and 9 bases lay in between. CDR3 size: 13 residues. Germline assignment: CDR1 DFQATT and CDR2 SNEGSKA (reference sequence).

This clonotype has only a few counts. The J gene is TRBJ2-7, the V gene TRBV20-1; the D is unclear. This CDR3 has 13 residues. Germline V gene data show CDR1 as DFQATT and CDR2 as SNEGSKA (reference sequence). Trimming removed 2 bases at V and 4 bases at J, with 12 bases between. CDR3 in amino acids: CSARYLLRYEQYF. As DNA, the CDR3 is TGCAGTGCTAGATATCTCCTGAGGTACGAGCAGTACTTC.

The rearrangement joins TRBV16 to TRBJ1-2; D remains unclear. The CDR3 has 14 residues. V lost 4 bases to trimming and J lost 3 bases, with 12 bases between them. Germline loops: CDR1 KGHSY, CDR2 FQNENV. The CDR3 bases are TGTGCCAGCAGCCGAAGCAGGAGGGACTATGGCTACACCTTC. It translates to CASSRSRRDYGYTF.

This CDR3 reads CASSQDLAGGLEQFF. The CDR3 DNA sequence: TGCGCCAGCAGCCAAGATCTAGCGGGAGGTCTTGAGCAGTTCTTC. This chain connects TRBV4-1 to TRBJ2-1; 11 nucleotides align to TRBD2. V shed 0 bases and J 9 bases; nucleotides not matched to a gene: 4. CDR1 and CDR2 (germline): MGHRA, YSYEKL. There are 15 residues in the CDR3.

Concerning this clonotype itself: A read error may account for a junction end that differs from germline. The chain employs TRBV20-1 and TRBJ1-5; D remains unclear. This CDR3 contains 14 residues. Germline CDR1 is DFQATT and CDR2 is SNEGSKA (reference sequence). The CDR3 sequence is CCAPKSGLNQPQHF. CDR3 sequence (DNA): TGCTGTGCCCCAAAATCGGGGTTAAATCAGCCCCAGCATTTT.

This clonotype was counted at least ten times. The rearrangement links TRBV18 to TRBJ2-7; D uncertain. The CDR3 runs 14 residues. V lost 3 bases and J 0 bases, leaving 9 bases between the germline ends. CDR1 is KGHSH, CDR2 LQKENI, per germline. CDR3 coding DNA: TGTGCCAGCTCACCTATACAGAGCTCCTACGAGCAGTACTTC. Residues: CASSPIQSSYEQYF.

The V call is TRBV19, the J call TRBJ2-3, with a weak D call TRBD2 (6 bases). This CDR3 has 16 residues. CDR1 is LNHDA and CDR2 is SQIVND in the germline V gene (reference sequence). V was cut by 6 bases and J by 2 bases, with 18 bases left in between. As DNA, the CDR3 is TGTGCCAGTAGCCACCGATCGGGACTCAACACAGATACGCAGTATTTT. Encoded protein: CASSHRSGLNTDTQYF.

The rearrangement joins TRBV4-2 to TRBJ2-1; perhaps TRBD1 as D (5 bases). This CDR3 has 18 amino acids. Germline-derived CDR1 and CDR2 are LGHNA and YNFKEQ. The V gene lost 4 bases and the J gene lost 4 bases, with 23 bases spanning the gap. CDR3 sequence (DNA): TGTGCCAGCAGCCTCAGTAGGGGAAGCGCTGAAGGGTACAATGAGCAGTTCTTC. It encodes CASSLSRGSAEGYNEQFF.

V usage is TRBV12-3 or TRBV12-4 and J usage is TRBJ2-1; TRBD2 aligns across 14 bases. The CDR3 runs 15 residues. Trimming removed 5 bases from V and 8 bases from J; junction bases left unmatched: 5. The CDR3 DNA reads TGTGCCAGCAGTACCGGGACTAGCGGGAGCTATGAGCAGTTCTTC. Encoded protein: CASSTGTSGSYEQFF.

For the CDR3, the DNA is TGTGCCAGCAGCGCAACAGTAGGGTACGAGCAGTACTTC. Translating gives CASSATVGYEQYF. The J gene is TRBJ2-7, the V gene TRBV12-3 or TRBV12-4; no firm D call. The CDR3 extends over 13 amino acids. Trimming removed 6 bases at V and 4 bases at J, with 13 bases between.

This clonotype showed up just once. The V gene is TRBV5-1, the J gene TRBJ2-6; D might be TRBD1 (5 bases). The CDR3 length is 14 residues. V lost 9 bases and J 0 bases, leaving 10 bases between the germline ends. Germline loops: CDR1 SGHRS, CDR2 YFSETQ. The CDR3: CATQGVSGANVLTF. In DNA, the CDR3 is TGCGCCACCCAGGGCGTCTCTGGGGCCAACGTCCTGACTTTC. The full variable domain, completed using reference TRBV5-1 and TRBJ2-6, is KAGVTQTPRYLIKTRGQQVTLSCSPISGHRSVSWYQQTPGQGLQFLFEYFSETQRNKGNFPGRFSGRQFSNSRSEMNVSTLELGDSALYLCATQGVSGANVLTFGAGSRLTVL.

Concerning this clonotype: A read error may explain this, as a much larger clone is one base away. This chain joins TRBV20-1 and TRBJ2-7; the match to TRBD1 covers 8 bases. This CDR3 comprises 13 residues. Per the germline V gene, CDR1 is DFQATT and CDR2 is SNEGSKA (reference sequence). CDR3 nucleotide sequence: TGCGGTGCCGCCCCGGGACAGGCCTACGAGCAGTACTTC. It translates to CGAAPGQAYEQYF.

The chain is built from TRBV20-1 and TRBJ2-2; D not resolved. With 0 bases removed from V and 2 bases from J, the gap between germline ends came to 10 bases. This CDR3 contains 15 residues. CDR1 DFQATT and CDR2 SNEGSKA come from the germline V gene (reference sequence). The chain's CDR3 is CSARDRQPNTGELFF. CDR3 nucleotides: TGCAGTGCTAGAGATAGGCAGCCAAACACCGGGGAGCTGTTTTTT.

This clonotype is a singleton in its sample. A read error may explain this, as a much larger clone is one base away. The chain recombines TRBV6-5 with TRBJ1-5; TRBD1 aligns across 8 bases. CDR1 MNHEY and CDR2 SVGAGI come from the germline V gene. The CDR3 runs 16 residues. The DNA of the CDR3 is TGTGCCAGCAGCCTTGTGGACAGGGAAAGCAATCAGCCCCGGCATTTT. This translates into CASSLVDRESNQPRHF.

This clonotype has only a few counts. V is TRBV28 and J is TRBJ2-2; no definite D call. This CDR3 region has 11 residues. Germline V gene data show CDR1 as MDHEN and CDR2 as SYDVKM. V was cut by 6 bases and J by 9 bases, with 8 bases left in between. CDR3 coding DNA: TGTGCCAGCAGCCGATCATGGGAGCTGTTTTTT. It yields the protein CASSRSWELFF.

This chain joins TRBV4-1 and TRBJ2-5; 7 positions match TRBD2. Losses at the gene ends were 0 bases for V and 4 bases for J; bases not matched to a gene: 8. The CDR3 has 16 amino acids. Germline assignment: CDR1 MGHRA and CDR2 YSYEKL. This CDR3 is CASSQEAVTSPETQYF. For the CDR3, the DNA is TGCGCCAGCAGCCAAGAGGCGGTGACTAGCCCAGAGACCCAGTACTTC.

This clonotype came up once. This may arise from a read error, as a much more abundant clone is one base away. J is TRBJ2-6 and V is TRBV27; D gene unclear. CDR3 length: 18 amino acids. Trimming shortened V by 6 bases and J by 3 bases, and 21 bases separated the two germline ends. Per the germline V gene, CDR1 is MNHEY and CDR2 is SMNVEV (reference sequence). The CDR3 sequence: CASRISNPLGGGANVLTF. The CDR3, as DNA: TGTGCCAGCAGAATAAGTAACCCTTTGGGTGGTGGGGCCAACGTCCTGACTTTC.